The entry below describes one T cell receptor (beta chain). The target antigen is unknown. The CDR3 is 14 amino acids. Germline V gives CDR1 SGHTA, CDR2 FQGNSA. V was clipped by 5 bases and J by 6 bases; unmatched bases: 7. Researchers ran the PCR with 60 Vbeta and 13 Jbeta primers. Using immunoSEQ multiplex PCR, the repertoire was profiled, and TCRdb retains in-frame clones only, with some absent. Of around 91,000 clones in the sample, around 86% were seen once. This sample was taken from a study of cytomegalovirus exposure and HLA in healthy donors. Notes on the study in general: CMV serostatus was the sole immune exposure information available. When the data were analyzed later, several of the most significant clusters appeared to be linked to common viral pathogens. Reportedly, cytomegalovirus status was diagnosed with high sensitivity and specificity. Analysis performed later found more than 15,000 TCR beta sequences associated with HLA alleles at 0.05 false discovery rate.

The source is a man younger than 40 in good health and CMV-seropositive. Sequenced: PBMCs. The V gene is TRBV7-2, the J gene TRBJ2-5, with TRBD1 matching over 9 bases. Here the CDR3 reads CASSRGQGRKTQYF. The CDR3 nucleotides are TGTGCCAGCAGCCGGGGACAGGGTCGTAAGACCCAGTACTTC.